This T cell receptor (beta chain) was identified in a study of T cells in Graves' hyperthyroidism and ophthalmopathy. The overall study: Peripheral blood was acquired at first diagnosis, ahead of any therapy whatsoever.

This clonotype was counted once. Its target is unknown. Findings and limits, study-wide: The model identified upcoming ophthalmopathy a median approximately six months ahead of onset.

RNA transcripts were the template for amplifying TCR beta CDR3 regions. HTBI primers were used for first-round RT-PCR of the TCR CDR3. TCRdb fed the multiplex PCR reads into MiXCR, producing one record per CDR3 protein. The table has about 250,000 distinct CDR3 sequences, 15% seen once. Hyperthyroidism patients were newly diagnosed, had disease duration under 2 months, and were aged 18 to 65 years. Thyroid ultrasound and orbital computed tomography, with clinical symptoms and serum thyroxine and TRAb, informed diagnoses. The origin of this receptor is a woman in her forties or fifties with Graves' hyperthyroidism that later progressed to Graves' ophthalmopathy. Sequencing was carried out using blood.

The CDR3 protein is CASSRQVSGNTIYF. The CDR3 bases are TGTGCCAGCAGCAGACAGGTTTCTGGAAACACCATATATTTT. The chain has TRBV7-9 and TRBJ1-3, with D possibly being TRBD1 (6 bases). With 5 bases removed from V and 1 base from J, the gap between germline ends came to 9 bases. The CDR3 extends over 14 amino acids. Germline V gives CDR1 SEHNR, CDR2 FQNEAQ (reference sequence).